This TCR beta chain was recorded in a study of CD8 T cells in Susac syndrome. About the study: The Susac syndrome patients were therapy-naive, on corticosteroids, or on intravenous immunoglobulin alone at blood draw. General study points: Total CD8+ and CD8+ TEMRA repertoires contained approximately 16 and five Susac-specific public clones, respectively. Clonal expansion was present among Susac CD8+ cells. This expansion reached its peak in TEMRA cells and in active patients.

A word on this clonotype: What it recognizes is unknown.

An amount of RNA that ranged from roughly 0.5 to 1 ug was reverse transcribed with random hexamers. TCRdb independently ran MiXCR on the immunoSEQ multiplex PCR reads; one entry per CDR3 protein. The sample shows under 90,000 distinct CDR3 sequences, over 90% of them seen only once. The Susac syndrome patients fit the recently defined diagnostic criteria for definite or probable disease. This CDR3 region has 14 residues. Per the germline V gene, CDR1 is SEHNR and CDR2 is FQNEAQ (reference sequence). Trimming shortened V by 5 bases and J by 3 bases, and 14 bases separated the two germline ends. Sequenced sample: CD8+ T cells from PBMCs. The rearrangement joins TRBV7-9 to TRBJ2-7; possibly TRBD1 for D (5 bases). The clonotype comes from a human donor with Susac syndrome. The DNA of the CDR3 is TGTGCCAGCAGCACCCAGGGAAATGACTACGAGCAGTACTTC. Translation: CASSTQGNDYEQYF.